One and the same sample provided the 14 T cell receptor beta chains below, sequenced in a study of blood T cell repertoires in COVID-19. Libraries were prepared by immunoSEQ multiplex PCR; TCRdb keeps only in-frame clonotypes and omits some of them. The sample shows 170,000 or so clones, approximately 88% of them seen only once. Sequenced sample: peripheral blood. The receptors originated from a woman between 55 and 75 years old with acute or convalescent COVID-19.

This clone appeared a few times. The chain carries TRBV5-1 and TRBJ1-1, with D possibly TRBD1 on 6 matching bases. This CDR3 is 15 amino acids long. The V and J ends lost 5 bases and 4 bases respectively, with 18 bases between them. Germline CDR1 is SGHRS and CDR2 is YFSETQ. This chain's CDR3 is CASSRDRDIVTEAFF. In DNA form, the CDR3 reads TGCGCCAGCAGTCGAGACCGGGACATTGTCACTGAAGCTTTCTTT. Combining the CDR3 with reference TRBV5-1 and TRBJ1-1 gives the whole variable domain KAGVTQTPRYLIKTRGQQVTLSCSPISGHRSVSWYQQTPGQGLQFLFEYFSETQRNKGNFPGRFSGRQFSNSRSEMNVSTLELGDSALYLCASSRDRDIVTEAFFGQGTRLTVV.

The rearrangement links TRBV28 to TRBJ2-5; D not resolved. The CDR3 has 14 residues. Germline CDR1 reads MDHEN; CDR2 reads SYDVKM. Trimming pared 5 bases from V and 3 bases from J, leaving 13 bases between. The chain's CDR3 is CASSLQAGKETQYF. For the CDR3, the DNA is TGTGCCAGCAGTCTCCAGGCAGGAAAAGAGACCCAGTACTTC.

This chain links TRBV15 with TRBJ2-2; 7 bases are a match to TRBD1. The germline CDR1 and CDR2 sequences are LNHNV and YYDKDF (reference sequence). The length of the CDR3 is 16 residues. J was trimmed by 4 bases and V by 0 bases; bases with no gene match: 5. In DNA, the CDR3 is TGTGCCACCAGCAGAGAGGGTAGGGGGCGCACCGGGGAGCTGTTTTTT. The encoded protein is CATSREGRGRTGELFF.

The rearrangement uses TRBV13 and TRBJ1-2; 7 nucleotides match TRBD1. The CDR3 has 14 amino acids. Germline V lookup: CDR1 PRHDT, CDR2 FYEKMQ (reference sequence). V shed 3 bases and J 2 bases; nucleotides not matched to a gene: 3. The DNA of the CDR3 is TGTGCCAGCAGCTTCGGACAGGAGAACTATGGCTACACCTTC. Protein: CASSFGQENYGYTF. Drawing the rest from reference TRBV13 and TRBJ1-2, the complete variable domain is AAGVIQSPRHLIKEKRETATLKCYPIPRHDTVYWYQQGPGQDPQFLISFYEKMQSDKGSIPDRFSAQQFSDYHSELNMSSLELGDSALYFCASSFGQENYGYTFGSGTRLTVV.

The rearrangement joins TRBV6-1 to TRBJ2-4, with D perhaps matching TRBD1 (6 bases). The CDR3 spans 16 residues. V was trimmed by 0 bases and J by 0 bases, leaving 9 bases between them. Germline CDR1 MNHNS, CDR2 SASEGT. CDR3 sequence reads: CASSEAWTVAKNIQYF. In DNA, the CDR3 is TGTGCCAGCAGTGAAGCATGGACAGTAGCCAAAAACATTCAGTACTTC.

The rearrangement uses TRBV5-4 and TRBJ2-3; weak D call: TRBD1 (5 bases). This CDR3 is built from 13 residues. Trimming pared 1 base from V and 4 bases from J, leaving 7 bases between. Germline assignment: CDR1 SGHNT and CDR2 YYREEE (reference sequence). This chain's CDR3 is CASSLQGSDTQYF. The CDR3 nucleotides read TGTGCCAGCAGCTTGCAGGGTTCAGATACGCAGTATTTT.

The chain employs TRBV2 and TRBJ1-5; maybe TRBD1 (5 bases). The ends were cut back, 8 bases at V and 3 bases at J, with 8 bases in the middle. From germline, CDR1 is SNHLY and CDR2 FYNNEI. The CDR3 covers 12 residues. In nucleotides, the CDR3 is TGTGCCAGCCAGGGAATCAATCAGCCCCAGCATTTT. Translation: CASQGINQPQHF.

The chain employs TRBV6-6 and TRBJ1-2, with TRBD1 matching 8 bases. Germline CDR1 MNHNY, CDR2 SVGAGI (reference sequence). The CDR3 runs to 14 residues. V lost 5 bases and J lost 2; bases outside the gene matches: 4. The CDR3 protein is CASSMGQVNYGYTF. The CDR3 DNA is TGTGCCAGCAGTATGGGACAGGTCAACTATGGCTACACCTTC.

This chain links TRBV5-4 with TRBJ2-5; D may be TRBD2 (5 bases). The CDR3 sequence is 15 residues long. V was pared by 3 bases and J by 0 bases, with 12 bases between. The V gene's germline CDR1 is SGHNT and CDR2 YYREEE (reference sequence). The CDR3 sequence: CASSSWTPYQETQYF. CDR3 nucleotides: TGTGCCAGCAGCTCCTGGACTCCGTACCAAGAGACCCAGTACTTC.

V is TRBV4-1 and J is TRBJ2-4, with 10 bases that match TRBD1. The V segment lost 0 bases and the J segment 10 bases; nucleotides outside the gene matches: 9. Germline CDR1 reads MGHRA; CDR2 reads YSYEKL. This CDR3 has 16 residues. The CDR3: CASSQDSGTGAHIQYF. As DNA, the CDR3 is TGCGCCAGCAGCCAAGATTCCGGGACAGGGGCCCATATTCAGTACTTC.

CDR3 sequence reads: CSVEDPGQGSTDTQYF. Here the CDR3 DNA reads TGCAGCGTTGAAGACCCAGGACAGGGGAGCACAGATACGCAGTATTTT. The J gene is TRBJ2-3, the V gene TRBV29-1; the match to TRBD1 covers 9 bases. V trimming: 0 bases; J trimming: 0 bases; junction bases outside the gene matches: 4. The CDR3 totals 16 residues. The V gene's germline CDR1 is SQVTM and CDR2 ANQGSEA.

The gene calls are TRBV6-2 or TRBV6-3 and TRBJ1-5, with D hard to call. The germline V gene encodes CDR1 MNHEY and CDR2 SVGEGT. The CDR3 covers 14 residues. V gave up 2 bases and J gave up 6 bases, with 11 bases separating them. CDR3 sequence (DNA): TGTGCCAGCAGTTACCAACAGAGAATTCAGCCCCAGCATTTT. This codes for CASSYQQRIQPQHF.

The V call is TRBV7-2, the J call TRBJ1-1; 8 nucleotides agree with TRBD1. J gave up 7 bases and V 5 bases, and 6 bases lay outside the gene matches. CDR1 and CDR2 (germline): SGHTA, FQGNSA. The CDR3 spans 13 residues. The CDR3 loop is CASSIRQGNEAFF. The CDR3 coding sequence is TGTGCCAGCAGCATTAGACAGGGGAATGAAGCTTTCTTT.

The count of this clone is one. The chain joins TRBV27 to TRBJ2-3; 7 positions agree with TRBD2. Germline V lookup: CDR1 MNHEY, CDR2 SMNVEV (reference sequence). With V trimmed by 6 bases and J by 3 bases, 15 bases remained unmatched. The CDR3 is 17 residues long. The CDR3 loop reads CASSPDVRGVGTDTQYF. CDR3 DNA sequence: TGTGCCAGCAGCCCCGATGTACGGGGGGTTGGGACAGATACGCAGTATTTT.